This T cell receptor beta chain was recorded in a study of T cell repertoires in cytomegalovirus infection. Across the whole study: It was the public TCR beta signatures that indicated both CMV infection and matching HLA type.

Study outcomes and limitations: Frequencies of public TCR beta families were cumulated, and this identified carriers of CMV plus the relevant HLA.

CDR1 LNHDA and CDR2 SQIVND come from the germline V gene (reference sequence). The CDR3 extends over 15 amino acids. After removal of 5 bases from V and 7 bases from J, the junction contained 12 bases not matched to a gene. Regarding this clonotype: Its target is unknown.

TCRdb re-analysed the reads in MiXCR, keeping a single row per CDR3 protein. The table shows 570,000 or so distinct CDR3 sequences, with approximately 40% occurring only once. The V and J genes are TRBV19 and TRBJ1-2, with 8 bases fitting TRBD1. The sequence was collected from a human donor in good health (CMV status not recorded). Some clones in this sample may be carry-over from other donors' samples. The specimen comprised cultured PBMCs, sampled from culture after CMV antigen stimulation. CDR3 nucleotide sequence: TGTGCCAGTAGTCCCCGGACAGGGAAATACCGTGGCTACACCTTC. Protein sequence: CASSPRTGKYRGYTF.